The 20 T cell receptor beta chains below all came from one sample that was sequenced in a study of T-cell reconstitution after alpha-beta-depleted transplantation in children. As it was prepared, the TCRbeta library received unique molecular identifiers. TCRdb re-derived calls from the PCR reads in MiXCR, one entry per CDR3 protein. The top ten clones hold 13% to 15% of a sample with about 580,000 distinct CDR3 sequences, approximately 22% of them seen once. Sequencing used PBMCs, mostly from graft donor cells, obtained 360 days after TCRalphabeta/CD19-depleted stem cell transplant. These receptors originate from a boy in the first two years of life who had a stem cell transplant for acute myeloid leukemia, so the T cells may come from the graft donor.

Ten or more counts support this clonotype. J is TRBJ2-2 and V is TRBV7-6; no firm D call. The CDR3 spans 13 residues. V gave up 2 bases and J gave up 6 bases, with 7 bases separating them. In germline, CDR1 is SGHVS, CDR2 FNYEAQ. CDR3 sequence (DNA): TGTGCCAGCAGCTTAAATGTACCCGGGGAGCTGTTTTTT. It specifies CASSLNVPGELFF.

This clonotype was detected only a few times. The chain has TRBV20-1 and TRBJ2-7; no clear D gene. Trimming stripped 0 bases from V and 5 bases from J, with 20 bases between. Germline-derived CDR1 and CDR2 are DFQATT and SNEGSKA (reference sequence). The CDR3 is made up of 16 amino acids. In DNA form, the CDR3 reads TGCAGTGCTAGAGATTCTGTGGGCAGCTTCCCCCACGAGCAGTACTTC. It specifies CSARDSVGSFPHEQYF.

This clonotype was observed a handful of times. This chain joins TRBV4-3 and TRBJ2-7; 11 bases map to TRBD2. After removal of 2 bases from V and 2 bases from J, the junction contained 8 bases not matched to a gene. Germline assignment: CDR1 LGHNA and CDR2 YSLEER. The length of the CDR3 is 17 residues. The CDR3 coding sequence is TGCGCCAGCAGCCAACTCTCCGGGACTAGCGGACCCTACGAGCAGTACTTC. It yields the protein CASSQLSGTSGPYEQYF.

This clonotype was picked up a small number of times. The rearrangement links TRBV7-2 to TRBJ2-7; 12 bases align to TRBD2. V trimming: 5 bases; J trimming: 3 bases; junction bases outside the gene matches: 5. Germline V gene data show CDR1 as SGHTA and CDR2 as FQGNSA. CDR3 length: 15 amino acids. The CDR3 sequence is CASSLTSGGLYEQYV. The CDR3 DNA is TGTGCCAGCAGCCTAACTAGCGGGGGGCTCTACGAGCAGTACGTC.

The V gene is TRBV20-1, the J gene TRBJ2-2; D may be TRBD1 (5 bases). V was shortened by 5 bases and J by 4 bases, with 17 bases between the two germline ends. Germline V gene sequence: CDR1 DFQATT, CDR2 SNEGSKA (reference sequence). The CDR3 contains 15 residues. The CDR3 region is CSALIPGIGTGELFF. CDR3 nucleotide sequence: TGCAGTGCTCTCATACCAGGGATAGGCACCGGGGAGCTGTTTTTT.

The chain has TRBV12-3 or TRBV12-4 and TRBJ2-7, with a possible D match to TRBD2 (6 bases). The CDR3 has 14 amino acids. Between the trimmed V and J ends, which lost 5 bases and 0 bases, there was a span of 11 bases. Here the CDR3 DNA reads TGTGCCAGCAGTCCCGGAGGGTCCTCCTACGAGCAGTACGTC. Residues: CASSPGGSSYEQYV.

This clonotype was recorded a few times. The rearrangement uses TRBV5-6 and TRBJ2-6; no clear D gene. This CDR3 is 13 amino acids long. The V gene's germline CDR1 is SGHDT and CDR2 YYEEEE. Deletions cut 5 bases from V and 2 bases from J, with 5 bases between. In DNA, the CDR3 is TGTGCCAGCAGTCGAGCTGGGGCCAACGTCCTGACTTTC. Encoded protein: CASSRAGANVLTF.

The chain has TRBV27 and TRBJ2-7; D uncertain. This CDR3 is 13 amino acids long. The germline V gene encodes CDR1 MNHEY and CDR2 SMNVEV (reference sequence). V dropped 2 bases and J dropped 0 bases, with 5 bases sitting between them. The CDR3 here is CASSLTPSYEQYV. CDR3 nucleotide sequence: TGTGCCAGCAGTTTAACTCCCTCCTACGAGCAGTACGTC.

The rearrangement joins TRBV5-1 to TRBJ2-7; 7 nucleotides match TRBD1. V gave up 4 bases and J gave up 3 bases; unmatched junction bases: 10. This CDR3 is 15 amino acids long. The germline V gene has CDR1 SGHRS and CDR2 YFSETQ. Here the CDR3 reads CASSPRQGPVYEQYF. CDR3 in DNA: TGCGCCAGCAGCCCTCGACAGGGACCCGTCTACGAGCAGTACTTC.

The V gene is TRBV20-1, the J gene TRBJ2-5; D is perhaps TRBD2 (6 bases). Trimming removed 0 bases from V and 5 bases from J, with 19 bases in between. From germline, CDR1 is DFQATT and CDR2 SNEGSKA (reference sequence). The CDR3 contains 16 residues. CDR3 in amino acids: CSARDRGQGLRETQYF. As DNA, the CDR3 is TGCAGTGCTAGAGATAGAGGCCAGGGACTTCGGGAGACCCAGTACTTC.

In its sample, this clonotype was seen a few times. The V and J genes are TRBV7-9 and TRBJ1-1; D gene ambiguous. Germline CDR1 is SEHNR and CDR2 is FQNEAQ (reference sequence). Trimming shortened V by 5 bases and J by 3 bases, and 10 bases separated the two germline ends. The CDR3 contains 13 residues. CDR3 nucleotides: TGTGCCAGCAGCCACCAAAGATACACTGAAGCTTTCTTT. This sequence encodes CASSHQRYTEAFF.

DNA of the CDR3: TGCAGCGCCCGCCGTGGGTCCTCTGGAAACACCATATATTTT. Its translation: CSARRGSSGNTIYF. The gene calls are TRBV29-1 and TRBJ1-3; D uncertain. CDR3 size: 14 residues. CDR1 and CDR2 from the germline V gene are SQVTM and ANQGSEA. With 7 bases removed from V and 0 bases from J, the gap between germline ends came to 13 bases.

The chain has TRBV6-2 or TRBV6-3 and TRBJ1-5; 7 nucleotides line up with TRBD1. This CDR3 has 15 residues. Trimming cost V 4 bases and J 5 bases; bases outside gene matches: 8. Per germline, CDR1 MNHEY and CDR2 SVGEGT. CDR3 DNA: TGTGCCAGCAGTTCTCAACAGGGGAGGCATCAGCCCCAGCATTTT. Its protein is CASSSQQGRHQPQHF.

This clonotype was detected only a few times. The chain links TRBV6-5 to TRBJ2-3; weak D call: TRBD2 (6 bases). Germline CDR1 MNHEY, CDR2 SVGAGI. This CDR3 has 17 residues. Between the trimmed V and J ends, which lost 2 bases and 5 bases, there was a span of 20 bases. For the CDR3, the DNA is TGTGCCAGCAGTTACCGCCCCCCGGGGGACCATGGAGATACGCAGTATTTT. The encoded protein is CASSYRPPGDHGDTQYF.

There are many counts of this clonotype. The V call is TRBV4-1, the J call TRBJ2-5, with D unclear. Germline CDR1 MGHRA, CDR2 YSYEKL. The CDR3 length is 15 residues. The V end was cut by 1 base, the J end by 2 bases, with 11 bases between. Here the CDR3 DNA reads TGCGCCAGCAGCCAAGTAATGACCCAGCAAGAGACCCAGTACTTC. Protein: CASSQVMTQQETQYF.

V gene TRBV4-3 combines with J gene TRBJ2-3, with D maybe TRBD2 (6 bases). The CDR3 is 14 residues long. The germline V gene has CDR1 LGHNA and CDR2 YSLEER. The germline V and J ends were trimmed by 4 bases and 9 bases, with 17 bases remaining between them. DNA for the CDR3: TGCGCCAGCAGCCCAACAGGAGGGTCAAGGACGCAGTATTTT. Its translation: CASSPTGGSRTQYF.

This clonotype was picked up many times. The genes are TRBV20-1 and TRBJ2-1; 9 nucleotides agree with TRBD2. V shed 3 bases and J 4 bases; nucleotides not matched to a gene: 10. CDR1 DFQATT and CDR2 SNEGSKA come from the germline V gene (reference sequence). The CDR3 length is 16 residues. The CDR3 region is CSASSGGLLLYNEQFF. The CDR3 DNA follows: TGCAGTGCTAGTAGCGGGGGCCTTCTATTATACAATGAGCAGTTCTTC.

This clonotype occurred once. The gene calls are TRBV12-3 or TRBV12-4 and TRBJ2-7; 7 bases align to TRBD1. This CDR3 spans 15 amino acids. V gave up 5 bases and J gave up 2 bases; unmatched junction bases: 9. As DNA, the CDR3 is TGTGCCAGCAGTCAGAACAGGGGTAGGACCTACGAGCAGTACTTC. Translated: CASSQNRGRTYEQYF.

This clonotype was found a few times. J is TRBJ1-2 and V is TRBV5-1; a possible D gene is TRBD1 (5 bases). The germline V gene encodes CDR1 SGHRS and CDR2 YFSETQ. The CDR3 has 17 amino acids. The ends were cut back, 0 bases at V and 0 bases at J, with 15 bases in the middle. CDR3 in amino acids: CASSLEPGFTANYGYTF. The CDR3 DNA reads TGCGCCAGCAGCTTGGAGCCAGGGTTTACCGCTAACTATGGCTACACCTTC.

At least ten counts were recorded for this clonotype. The V and J genes are TRBV28 and TRBJ2-7; 11 bases match TRBD2. Germline trimming cut 5 bases from V and 3 bases from J; bases unmatched to any gene: 6. Germline values: CDR1 MDHEN, CDR2 SYDVKM. This CDR3 has 15 amino acids. The CDR3: CASSIRLAGIYEQYV. The CDR3 DNA is TGTGCCAGCAGTATCAGACTAGCGGGGATCTACGAGCAGTACGTC.